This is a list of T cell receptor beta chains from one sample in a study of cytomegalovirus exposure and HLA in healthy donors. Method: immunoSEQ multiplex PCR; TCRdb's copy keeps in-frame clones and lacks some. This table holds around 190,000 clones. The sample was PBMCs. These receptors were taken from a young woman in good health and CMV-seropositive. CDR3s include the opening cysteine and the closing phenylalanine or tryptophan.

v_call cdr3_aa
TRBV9 CASSLTGRNTEAFF
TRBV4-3 CASSQEQGFGGEQYF
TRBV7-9 CASSLARTDEKRFF
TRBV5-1 CASSLVTSGNNEQFF
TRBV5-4 CASSIRQDNYGYTF
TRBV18 CASSPPGQGLNQPQHF
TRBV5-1 CASSLAGLFGNTEAFF
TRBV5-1 CASSPRGGLNEQFF
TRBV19 CASSPGQGSGYGYTF
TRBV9 CASSVSSGGFSYNEQFF